Following are 15 T cell receptor beta chains from one sample sequenced in a study of T cell changes during pregnancy in multiple sclerosis. Repertoires were generated with immunoSEQ multiplex PCR, while TCRdb's copy carries only in-frame clones and drops some. The sample shows some 73,000 clones, about 92% of them seen only once. This specimen consisted of peripheral blood, obtained in the third trimester of pregnancy. The receptor source for this set is a female donor in good health, enrolled as a control in a pregnancy study.

The chain couples TRBV7-2 to TRBJ2-1; 10 bases are shared with TRBD1. The junction had 2 bases not matched to a gene; V was cut back by 5 bases and J by 7 bases. This CDR3 has 13 amino acids. Germline V gene sequence: CDR1 SGHTA, CDR2 FQGNSA. The CDR3 DNA reads as TGTGCCAGCAGCCGGACAGGGGGAAATGAGCAGTTCTTC. Protein sequence: CASSRTGGNEQFF. The variable domain in full, with the rest retrieved from reference TRBV7-2 and TRBJ2-1, is GAGVSQSPSNKVTEKGKDVELRCDPISGHTALYWYRQSLGQGLEFLIYFQGNSAPDKSGLPSDRFSAERTGGSVSTLTIQRTQQEDSAVYLCASSRTGGNEQFFGPGTRLTVL.

This chain uses TRBV9 with TRBJ1-2; 8 nucleotides align to TRBD1. The germline CDR1 and CDR2 sequences are SGDLS and YYNGEE. The CDR3 loop spans 15 amino acids. V shed 0 bases, J shed 8 bases, and the junction held 9 bases outside the gene matches. The CDR3 protein is CASSVGGGQGKGYTF. The DNA of the CDR3 is TGTGCCAGCAGCGTAGGGGGCGGACAGGGCAAGGGCTACACCTTC. The full variable domain, with the rest looked up from reference TRBV9 and TRBJ1-2, is DSGVTQTPKHLITATGQRVTLRCSPRSGDLSVYWYQQSLDQGLQFLIQYYNGEERAKGNILERFSAQQFPDLHSELNLSSLELGDSALYFCASSVGGGQGKGYTFGSGTRLTVV.

The chain is built from TRBV14 and TRBJ2-1, with a tentative D call TRBD1 (6 bases). The germline V and J ends were trimmed by 4 bases and 6 bases, with 13 bases remaining between them. This CDR3 region has 14 residues. Germline values: CDR1 SGHDN, CDR2 FVKESK. Here the CDR3 reads CASSLFGDINEQFF. The CDR3 region has the DNA TGTGCCAGCAGCCTTTTTGGGGACATCAATGAGCAGTTCTTC.

The V call is TRBV27, the J call TRBJ2-1, with a weak D call TRBD1 (6 bases). The CDR3 totals 13 residues. CDR1 and CDR2 (germline): MNHEY, SMNVEV (reference sequence). V gave up 2 bases and J gave up 9 bases, with 11 bases separating them. CDR3 coding DNA: TGTGCCAGCAGTTTACCCCAAGGGGGTGAGCAGTTCTTC. Residues: CASSLPQGGEQFF.

V and J are TRBV11-2 and TRBJ1-4; D possibly corresponds to TRBD1 (5 bases). Trimming took off 0 bases at V and 7 bases at J, with 12 bases between the two ends. The CDR3 consists of 15 residues. The V gene's germline CDR1 is SGHAT and CDR2 FQNNGV. CDR3 region: CASSLDGAGIEKLFF. The CDR3 DNA follows: TGTGCCAGCAGCTTAGATGGGGCAGGGATTGAAAAACTGTTTTTT.

In nucleotides, the CDR3 is TGTGCCAGCAGCTTATCAGTGACAGCTACCTACGAGCAGTACTTC. It codes for CASSLSVTATYEQYF. This chain uses TRBV13 with TRBJ2-7; tentatively, D is TRBD1 (5 bases). CDR1 PRHDT and CDR2 FYEKMQ come from the germline V gene (reference sequence). The CDR3 is 15 residues long. The V end was cut by 2 bases, the J end by 2 bases, with 13 bases between.

This sequence joins TRBV27 and TRBJ2-5; the D gene is possibly TRBD1 (6 bases). From germline, CDR1 is MNHEY and CDR2 SMNVEV (reference sequence). The CDR3 is 14 amino acids. Deletions cut 5 bases from V and 1 base from J, with 11 bases between. The CDR3 bases are TGTGCCAGCAGTATGTGGGGGCCCCAAGAGACCCAGTACTTC. Encoded protein: CASSMWGPQETQYF.

The rearrangement links TRBV5-6 to TRBJ2-7; 8 nucleotides match TRBD1. The trim removed 2 bases at V and 2 bases at J, leaving 3 bases unmatched. Germline CDR1 is SGHDT and CDR2 is YYEEEE. The CDR3 has 14 amino acids. The CDR3 DNA reads TGTGCCAGCAGCTTTGGGGACAGGCCCTACGAGCAGTACTTC. It encodes CASSFGDRPYEQYF. The whole variable domain, remainder taken from reference TRBV5-6 and TRBJ2-7, is DAGVTQSPTHLIKTRGQQVTLRCSPKSGHDTVSWYQQALGQGPQFIFQYYEEEERQRGNFPDRFSGHQFPNYSSELNVNALLLGDSALYLCASSFGDRPYEQYFGPGTRLTVT.

The chain links TRBV29-1 to TRBJ1-1; D gene unclear. The V gene's germline CDR1 is SQVTM and CDR2 ANQGSEA. The CDR3 has 11 residues. Deletions cut 5 bases from V and 3 bases from J, with 7 bases between. CDR3 residues: CSVFTDTEAFF. The CDR3 nucleotides are TGCAGCGTTTTTACAGACACTGAAGCTTTCTTT.

This clone has just a few counts. The CDR3 protein is CASSLRVGSPYEQYF. CDR3 in DNA: TGTGCCAGCAGCTTAAGAGTAGGGAGCCCCTACGAGCAGTACTTC. V and J are TRBV7-9 and TRBJ2-7; D may be TRBD2 (5 bases). Looked up from germline, CDR1 is SEHNR and CDR2 is FQNEAQ (reference sequence). The CDR3 runs 15 residues. With 2 bases removed from V and 2 bases from J, the gap between germline ends came to 13 bases.

The chain couples TRBV7-9 to TRBJ1-5, with 8 bases matching TRBD1. Germline V gene data show CDR1 as SEHNR and CDR2 as FQNEAQ (reference sequence). Germline trimming cut 1 base from V and 0 bases from J; bases unmatched to any gene: 5. The length of the CDR3 is 17 residues. The CDR3 region is CASSLGTGIYSNQPQHF. CDR3 nucleotide sequence: TGTGCCAGCAGCTTAGGGACAGGGATCTATAGCAATCAGCCCCAGCATTTT.

V usage is TRBV6-1 and J usage is TRBJ1-4; tentatively, D is TRBD1 (6 bases). Deletions cut 4 bases from V and 6 bases from J, with 18 bases between. CDR1 MNHNS and CDR2 SASEGT come from the germline V gene. The CDR3 totals 16 residues. The CDR3 protein is CASSAYMGHGDEKLFF. CDR3 DNA sequence: TGTGCCAGCAGTGCATATATGGGACACGGAGATGAAAAACTGTTTTTT.

The V and J genes are TRBV7-9 and TRBJ1-5, with D possibly matching TRBD1 (6 bases). This CDR3 has 16 amino acids. CDR1 SEHNR and CDR2 FQNEAQ come from the germline V gene (reference sequence). Trimming removed 1 base at V and 0 bases at J, with 10 bases between. The CDR3 protein is CASSLGAGDSNQPQHF. In nucleotides, the CDR3 is TGTGCCAGCAGCTTAGGGGCAGGGGATAGCAATCAGCCCCAGCATTTT.

The chain links TRBV7-9 to TRBJ2-3, with TRBD2 matching 8 bases. Losses at the gene ends were 1 base for V and 4 bases for J; bases not matched to a gene: 7. The germline gives CDR1 SEHNR, CDR2 FQNEAQ (reference sequence). The CDR3 is made up of 16 amino acids. The CDR3 protein is CASSLGAGGPPDTQYF. CDR3 bases: TGTGCCAGCAGCTTAGGGGCGGGGGGTCCCCCAGATACGCAGTATTTT.

This clone has only one observation. The chain couples TRBV19 to TRBJ1-2; 7 bases line up with TRBD1. Germline V gene data show CDR1 as LNHDA and CDR2 as SQIVND (reference sequence). CDR3 length: 15 amino acids. J gave up 6 bases and V 6 bases, and 13 bases lay outside the gene matches. CDR3 nucleotide sequence: TGTGCCAGTAGCCCGACAGGGCCTGATTGGGATGGCTACACCTTC. This translates into CASSPTGPDWDGYTF.